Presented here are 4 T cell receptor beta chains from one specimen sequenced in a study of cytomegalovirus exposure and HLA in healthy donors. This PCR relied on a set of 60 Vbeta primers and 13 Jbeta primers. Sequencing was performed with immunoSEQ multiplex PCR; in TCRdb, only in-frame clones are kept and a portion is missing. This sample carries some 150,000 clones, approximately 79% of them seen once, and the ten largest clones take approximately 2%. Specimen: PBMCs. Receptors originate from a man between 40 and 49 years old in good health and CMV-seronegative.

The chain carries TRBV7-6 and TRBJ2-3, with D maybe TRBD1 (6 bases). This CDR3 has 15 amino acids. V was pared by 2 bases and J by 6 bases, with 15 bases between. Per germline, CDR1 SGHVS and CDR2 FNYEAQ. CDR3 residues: CASSLPGAGVDTQYF. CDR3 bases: TGTGCCAGCAGCTTACCAGGGGCGGGTGTGGATACGCAGTATTTT.

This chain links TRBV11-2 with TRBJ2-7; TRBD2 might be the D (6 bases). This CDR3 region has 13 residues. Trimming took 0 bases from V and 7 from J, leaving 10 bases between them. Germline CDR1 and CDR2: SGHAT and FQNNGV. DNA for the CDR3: TGTGCCAGCAGCTTAGAAAGGGCGGGAGAGCAGTACTTC. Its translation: CASSLERAGEQYF.

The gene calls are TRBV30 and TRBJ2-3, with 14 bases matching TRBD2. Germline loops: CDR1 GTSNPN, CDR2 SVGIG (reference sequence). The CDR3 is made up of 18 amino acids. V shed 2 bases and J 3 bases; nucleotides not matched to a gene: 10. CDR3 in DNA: TGTGCCTGGAGTAAGACTAGCGGGAGGGTTCATCGAACAGATACGCAGTATTTT. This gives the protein CAWSKTSGRVHRTDTQYF.

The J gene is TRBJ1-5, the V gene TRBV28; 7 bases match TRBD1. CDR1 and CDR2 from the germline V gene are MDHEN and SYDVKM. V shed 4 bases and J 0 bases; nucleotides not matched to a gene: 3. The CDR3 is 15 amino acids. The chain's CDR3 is CASSSGQTSNQPQHF. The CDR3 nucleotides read TGTGCCAGCAGTTCGGGACAGACTAGCAATCAGCCCCAGCATTTT.